This paragraph covers one T cell receptor (beta chain) sequence. The antigen it binds to is not known. Per-base qualities were not stored, and no clone one base away is much larger. Trimming costs V 4 bases and J 2 bases, and their ends lie 15 bases apart. The CDR3 goes from the cysteine to the phenylalanine over 15 residues. The CDR3 DNA has 45 bases and is translated from base 1. Library method: the immunoSEQ multiplex PCR assay. Qiagen DNeasy or QIAamp micro DNA kits were used to isolate DNA, and the Adaptive Biotechnology human TCRB sequencing kit was used to sequence TCRB. TCRB libraries were sequenced on an Illumina MiSeq. The study's own analysis went as follows. TCRB sequence data were analyzed with the kit provider's software, and tumor enrichment of clonotype templates was tested with Fisher's exact test. TCRdb mirrors the immuneACCESS table, restricted to in-frame sequences. Some clones are absent from its copies; in checked studies, under half trace to an unresolved V gene, and the reason for the others is unknown. Clone size and the V and J calls come from that table; the DNA yielded D and trimming. In all, the sample holds about 4,400 clones, and around two thirds of those were seen once. Together, the top ten hold about 16% of the sample.

The sample originates from a study of CD4 T cells in lung cancer (dated by TCRdb to about 2019). General notes on the study: In the study, blood T cells from NSCLC patients were screened for responses to candidate mutation-encoded neoepitopes, and neoantigen-specific CD4+ T-cell clones and TCRs were isolated. Treatments the patients had received before donating blood included platinum chemotherapy, and some of the patients were given nivolumab or pembrolizumab. Tumor and non-adjacent lung tissue were obtained from a handful of patients undergoing curative-intent resections for stage I-III non-small cell lung cancer. Lung adenocarcinoma or squamous cell carcinoma was present in the resected patients, who were aged 60 to 69 at blood donation and were mostly former smokers. The frequency of neoantigen-specific clonotypes in tumor resections, non-adjacent lung and cultured T-cell products was tracked by TCRB deep sequencing.

General findings and caveats noted by the study authors: Some blood-derived responses might be explained by in vitro priming of naive T cells or cross-reactivity rather than by memory responses to the cancer.

Sequencing was performed on lung tumor tissue. Recombination connected TRBV23-1 to TRBJ2-7; tentative D gene TRBD1, with 6 bases matching. TRBV23-1 is annotated as an ORF whose role is uncertain. The TCR comes from a man aged 60-69 years with non-small cell lung cancer. The CDR3 sequence is CASSPRTAAAYEQYF. The bases are TGCGCCAGCAGTCCAAGGACAGCTGCTGCCTACGAGCAGTACTTC.